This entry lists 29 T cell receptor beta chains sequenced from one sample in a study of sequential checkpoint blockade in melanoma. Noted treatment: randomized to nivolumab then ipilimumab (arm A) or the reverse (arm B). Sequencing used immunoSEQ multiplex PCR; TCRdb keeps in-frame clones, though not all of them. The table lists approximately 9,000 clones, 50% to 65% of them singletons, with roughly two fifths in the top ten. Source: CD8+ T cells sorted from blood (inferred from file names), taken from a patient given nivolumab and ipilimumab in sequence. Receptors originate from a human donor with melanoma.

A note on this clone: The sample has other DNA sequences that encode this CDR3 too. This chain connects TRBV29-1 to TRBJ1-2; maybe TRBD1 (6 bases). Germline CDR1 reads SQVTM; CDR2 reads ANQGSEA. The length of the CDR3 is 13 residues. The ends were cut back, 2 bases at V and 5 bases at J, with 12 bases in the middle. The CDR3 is CSVESGDNYGYTF. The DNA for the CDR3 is TGCAGCGTTGAAAGTGGGGACAATTATGGCTACACCTTC.

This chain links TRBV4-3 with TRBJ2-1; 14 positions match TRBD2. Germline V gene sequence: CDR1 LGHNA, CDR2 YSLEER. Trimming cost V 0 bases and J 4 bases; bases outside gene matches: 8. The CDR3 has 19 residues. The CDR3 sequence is CASSQEPGLAGGTYNEQFF. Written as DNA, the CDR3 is TGCGCCAGCAGCCAAGAACCCGGACTAGCGGGGGGCACTTACAATGAGCAGTTCTTC.

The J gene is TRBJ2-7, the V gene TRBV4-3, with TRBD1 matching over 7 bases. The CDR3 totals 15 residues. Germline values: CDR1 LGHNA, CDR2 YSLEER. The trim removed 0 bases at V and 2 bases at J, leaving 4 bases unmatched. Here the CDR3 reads CASSQETGAPYEQYF. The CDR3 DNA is TGCGCCAGCAGCCAAGAAACAGGGGCGCCCTACGAGCAGTACTTC.

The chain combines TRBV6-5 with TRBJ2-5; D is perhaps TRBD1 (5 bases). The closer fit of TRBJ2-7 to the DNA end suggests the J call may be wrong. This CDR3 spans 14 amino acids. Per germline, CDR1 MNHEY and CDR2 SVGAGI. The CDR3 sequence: CASSYPDSSYEQYF. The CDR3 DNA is TGTGCCAGCAGTTACCCCGACAGCTCCTACGAGCAGTACTTC.

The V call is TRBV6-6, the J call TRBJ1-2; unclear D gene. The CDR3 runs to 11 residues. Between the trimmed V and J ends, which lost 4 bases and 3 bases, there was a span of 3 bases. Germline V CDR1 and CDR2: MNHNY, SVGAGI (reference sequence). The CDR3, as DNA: TGTGCCAGCAGTTCGGACTATGGCTACACCTTC. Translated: CASSSDYGYTF.

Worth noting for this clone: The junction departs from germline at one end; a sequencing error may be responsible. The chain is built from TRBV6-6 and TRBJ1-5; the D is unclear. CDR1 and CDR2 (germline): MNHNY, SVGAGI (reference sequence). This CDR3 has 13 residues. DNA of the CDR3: TGTGCCAGCAGTTACTCCCGTCCCAACTCACGGTATTTT. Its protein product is CASSYSRPNSRYF.

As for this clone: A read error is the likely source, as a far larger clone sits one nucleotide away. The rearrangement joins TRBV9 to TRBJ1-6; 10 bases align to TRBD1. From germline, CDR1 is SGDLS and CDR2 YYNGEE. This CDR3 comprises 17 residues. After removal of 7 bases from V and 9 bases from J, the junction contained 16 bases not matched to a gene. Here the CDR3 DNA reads TGTGCCAGCGGAGAACCCCCCGGGACAGGGGATAGTTCACCCCTCCACTTT. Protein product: CASGEPPGTGDSSPLHF.

CDR3 nucleotide sequence: TGTGCCAGCAGTTTATCAAGGGGCAATGAGCAGTTCTTC. This translates into CASSLSRGNEQFF. The genes are TRBV27 and TRBJ2-1, with D perhaps TRBD1 (5 bases). The length of the CDR3 is 13 residues. The V end was cut by 0 bases, the J end by 6 bases, with 6 bases between. Per germline, CDR1 MNHEY and CDR2 SMNVEV (reference sequence).

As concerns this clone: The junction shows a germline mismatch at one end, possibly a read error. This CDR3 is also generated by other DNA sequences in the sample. The CDR3 sequence is CASSLAPGLAGREQFF. In nucleotides, the CDR3 is TGTGCCAGCAGTTTAGCGCCGGGACTAGCGGGCAGGGAGCAGTTCTTC. The genes are TRBV7-6 and TRBJ2-1; 12 bases match TRBD2. This CDR3 is 16 amino acids long. CDR1 SGHVS and CDR2 FNYEAQ come from the germline V gene.

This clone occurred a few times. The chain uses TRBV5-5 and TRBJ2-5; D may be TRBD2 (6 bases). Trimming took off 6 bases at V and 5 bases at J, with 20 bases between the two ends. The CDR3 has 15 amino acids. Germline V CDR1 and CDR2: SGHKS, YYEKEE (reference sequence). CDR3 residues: CASTLDSGVRETQYF. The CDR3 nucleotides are TGTGCCAGCACCCTGGACTCGGGGGTTCGGGAGACCCAGTACTTC.

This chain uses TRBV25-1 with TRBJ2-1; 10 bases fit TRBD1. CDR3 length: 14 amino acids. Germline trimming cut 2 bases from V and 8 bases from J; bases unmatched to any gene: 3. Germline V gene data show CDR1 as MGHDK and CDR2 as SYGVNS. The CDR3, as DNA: TGTGCCAGCAGTGAAGCGGACAGGGGGGATGAGCAGTTCTTC. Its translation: CASSEADRGDEQFF.

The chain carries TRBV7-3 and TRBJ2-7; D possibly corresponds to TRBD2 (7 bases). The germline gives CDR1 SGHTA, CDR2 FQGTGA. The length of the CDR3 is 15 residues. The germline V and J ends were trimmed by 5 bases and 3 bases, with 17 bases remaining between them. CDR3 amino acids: CASSQEGGEGYEQYF. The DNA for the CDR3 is TGTGCCAGCAGCCAAGAGGGGGGGGAAGGCTACGAGCAGTACTTC.

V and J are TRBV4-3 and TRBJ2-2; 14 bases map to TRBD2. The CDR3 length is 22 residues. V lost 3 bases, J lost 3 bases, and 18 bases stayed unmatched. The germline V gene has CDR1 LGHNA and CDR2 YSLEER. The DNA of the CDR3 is TGCGCCAGCAGCCAGGGGGGGACTTTTGGACTAGCGGGAGGCCCGGACACCGGGGAGCTGTTTTTT. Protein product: CASSQGGTFGLAGGPDTGELFF.

The CDR3 reads CASSLRSSHYNEQFF. In DNA, the CDR3 is TGTGCCAGCAGCTTACGATCTAGTCATTACAATGAGCAGTTCTTC. The chain uses TRBV7-9 and TRBJ2-1; D gene uncertain. V shed 2 bases and J shed 4 bases, with 12 bases lying between them. This CDR3 has 15 amino acids. Germline values: CDR1 SEHNR, CDR2 FQNEAQ (reference sequence).

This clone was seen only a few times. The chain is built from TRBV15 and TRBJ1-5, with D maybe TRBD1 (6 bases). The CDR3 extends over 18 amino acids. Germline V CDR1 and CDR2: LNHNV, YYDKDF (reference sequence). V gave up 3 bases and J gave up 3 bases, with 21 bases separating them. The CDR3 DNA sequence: TGTGCCACCAGCAGGGGGGGGCAGGGCGGCTTCGTCAATCAGCCCCAGCATTTT. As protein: CATSRGGQGGFVNQPQHF.

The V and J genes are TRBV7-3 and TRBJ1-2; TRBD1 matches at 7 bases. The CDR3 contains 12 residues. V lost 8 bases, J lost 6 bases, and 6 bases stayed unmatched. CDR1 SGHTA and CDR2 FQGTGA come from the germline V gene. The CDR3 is CASLGGTDGYTF. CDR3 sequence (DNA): TGTGCCAGCTTAGGGGGCACGGATGGCTACACCTTC.

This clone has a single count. CDR3 sequence (DNA): TGTGCCAGCAGTATGGCTGATGCAGAGACCCAGTACTTC. Its protein is CASSMADAETQYF. The rearrangement joins TRBV28 to TRBJ2-5; no reliable D call. Germline assignment: CDR1 MDHEN and CDR2 SYDVKM. V lost 5 bases and J lost 4, with 11 bases in between. This CDR3 has 13 amino acids. The variable domain in full, completed from reference TRBV28 and TRBJ2-5, reads DVKVTQSSRYLVKRTGEKVFLECVQDMDHENMFWYRQDPGLGLRLIYFSYDVKMKEKGDIPEGYSVSREKKERFSLILESASTNQTSMYLCASSMADAETQYFGPGTRLLVL.

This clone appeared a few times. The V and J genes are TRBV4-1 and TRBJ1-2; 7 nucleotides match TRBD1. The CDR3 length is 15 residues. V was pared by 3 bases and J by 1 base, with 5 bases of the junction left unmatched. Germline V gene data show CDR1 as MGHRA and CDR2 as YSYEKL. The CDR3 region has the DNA TGCGCCAGCAGCCACGACAGGGTAGTTAACTATGGCTACACCTTC. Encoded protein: CASSHDRVVNYGYTF.

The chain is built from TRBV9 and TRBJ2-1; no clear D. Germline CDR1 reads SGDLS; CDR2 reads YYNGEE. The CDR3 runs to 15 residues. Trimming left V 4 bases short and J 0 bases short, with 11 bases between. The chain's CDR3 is CASSTYESSYNEQFF. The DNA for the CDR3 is TGTGCCAGCAGCACCTATGAGTCCTCCTACAATGAGCAGTTCTTC.

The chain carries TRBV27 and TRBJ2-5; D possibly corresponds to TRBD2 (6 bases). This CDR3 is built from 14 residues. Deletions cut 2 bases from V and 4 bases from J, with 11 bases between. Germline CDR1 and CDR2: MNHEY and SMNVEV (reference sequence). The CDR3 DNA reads TGTGCCAGCAGTTTAGGCGGGGCGGGAGAGACCCAGTACTTC. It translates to CASSLGGAGETQYF.

The CDR3 loop is CASTYSGSWDEQFF. Here the CDR3 DNA reads TGCGCCAGCACCTACAGCGGGAGTTGGGATGAGCAGTTCTTC. The chain is built from TRBV4-1 and TRBJ2-1, with TRBD2 matching over 8 bases. CDR1 MGHRA and CDR2 YSYEKL come from the germline V gene. There are 14 residues in the CDR3. J lost 8 bases, V lost 7 bases, and 10 bases had no gene match.

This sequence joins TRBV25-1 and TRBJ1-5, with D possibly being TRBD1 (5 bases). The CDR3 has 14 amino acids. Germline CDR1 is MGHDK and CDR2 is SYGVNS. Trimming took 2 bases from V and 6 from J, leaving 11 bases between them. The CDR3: CASSEGGGSQPQHF. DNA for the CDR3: TGTGCCAGCAGTGAAGGGGGGGGGAGTCAGCCCCAGCATTTT.

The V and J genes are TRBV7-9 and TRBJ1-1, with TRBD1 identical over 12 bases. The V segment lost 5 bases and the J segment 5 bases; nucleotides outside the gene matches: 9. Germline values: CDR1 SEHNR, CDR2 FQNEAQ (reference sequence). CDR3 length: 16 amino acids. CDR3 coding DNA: TGTGCCAGCAGCCAAGCGGGACAGGGGGCGGCGACTGAAGCTTTCTTT. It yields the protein CASSQAGQGAATEAFF. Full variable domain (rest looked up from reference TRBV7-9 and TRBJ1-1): DTGVSQNPRHKITKRGQNVTFRCDPISEHNRLYWYRQTLGQGPEFLTYFQNEAQLEKSRLLSDRFSAERPKGSFSTLEIQRTEQGDSAMYLCASSQAGQGAATEAFFGQGTRLTVV.

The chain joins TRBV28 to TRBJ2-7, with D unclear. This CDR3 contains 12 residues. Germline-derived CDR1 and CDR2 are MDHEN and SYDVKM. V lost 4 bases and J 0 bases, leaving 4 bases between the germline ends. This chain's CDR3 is CASSWSSYEQYF. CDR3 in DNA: TGTGCCAGCAGTTGGAGCTCCTACGAGCAGTACTTC.

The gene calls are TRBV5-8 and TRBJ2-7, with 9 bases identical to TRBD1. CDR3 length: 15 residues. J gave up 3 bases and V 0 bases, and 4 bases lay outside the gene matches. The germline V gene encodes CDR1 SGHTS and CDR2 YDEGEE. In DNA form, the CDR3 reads TGTGCCAGCAGCTTGGTGGGGACAGGGATCTACGAGCAGTACTTC. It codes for CASSLVGTGIYEQYF.

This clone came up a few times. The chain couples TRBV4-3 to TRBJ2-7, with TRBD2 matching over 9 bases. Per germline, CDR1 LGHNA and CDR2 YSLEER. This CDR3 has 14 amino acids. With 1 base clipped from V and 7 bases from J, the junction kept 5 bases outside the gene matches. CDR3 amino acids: CASSQVAGAGEQYF. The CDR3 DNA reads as TGCGCCAGCAGCCAAGTAGCGGGGGCCGGGGAGCAGTACTTC.

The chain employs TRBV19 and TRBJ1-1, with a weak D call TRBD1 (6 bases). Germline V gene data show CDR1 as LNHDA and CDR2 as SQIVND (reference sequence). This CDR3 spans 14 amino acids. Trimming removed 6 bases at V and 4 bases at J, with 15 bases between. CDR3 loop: CASSPGVLATEAFF. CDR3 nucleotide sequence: TGTGCCAGTAGCCCAGGGGTCCTGGCCACTGAAGCTTTCTTT.

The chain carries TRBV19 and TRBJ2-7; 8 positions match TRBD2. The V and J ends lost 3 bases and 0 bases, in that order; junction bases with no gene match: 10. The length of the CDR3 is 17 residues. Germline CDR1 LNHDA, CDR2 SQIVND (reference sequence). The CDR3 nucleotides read TGTGCCAGTAGTATCGACCGGGGGGGGTCCCCCTCCTACGAGCAGTACTTC. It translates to CASSIDRGGSPSYEQYF. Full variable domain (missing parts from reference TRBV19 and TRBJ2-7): DGGITQSPKYLFRKEGQNVTLSCEQNLNHDAMYWYRQDPGQGLRLIYYSQIVNDFQKGDIAEGYSVSREKKESFPLTVTSAQKNPTAFYLCASSIDRGGSPSYEQYFGPGTRLTVT.

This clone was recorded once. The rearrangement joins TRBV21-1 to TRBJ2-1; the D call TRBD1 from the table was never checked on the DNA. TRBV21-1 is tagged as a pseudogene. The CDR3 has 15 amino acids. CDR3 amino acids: CASRQGAHFDNEQFF. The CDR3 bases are TGTGCCAGCAGACAGGGGGCGCATTTTGACAATGAGCAGTTCTTC.